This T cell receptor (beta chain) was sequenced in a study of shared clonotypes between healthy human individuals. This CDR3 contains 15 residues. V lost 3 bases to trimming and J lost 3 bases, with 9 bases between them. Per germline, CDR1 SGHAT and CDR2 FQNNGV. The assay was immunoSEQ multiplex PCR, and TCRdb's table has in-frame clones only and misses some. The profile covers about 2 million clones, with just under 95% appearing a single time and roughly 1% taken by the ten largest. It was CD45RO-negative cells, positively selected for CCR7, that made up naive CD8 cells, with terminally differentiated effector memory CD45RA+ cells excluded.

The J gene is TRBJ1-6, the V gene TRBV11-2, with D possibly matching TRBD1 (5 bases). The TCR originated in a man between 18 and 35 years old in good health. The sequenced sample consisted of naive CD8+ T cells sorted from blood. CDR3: CASSFGTYYNSPLHF. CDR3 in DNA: TGTGCCAGCAGCTTCGGGACCTACTATAATTCACCCCTCCACTTT.